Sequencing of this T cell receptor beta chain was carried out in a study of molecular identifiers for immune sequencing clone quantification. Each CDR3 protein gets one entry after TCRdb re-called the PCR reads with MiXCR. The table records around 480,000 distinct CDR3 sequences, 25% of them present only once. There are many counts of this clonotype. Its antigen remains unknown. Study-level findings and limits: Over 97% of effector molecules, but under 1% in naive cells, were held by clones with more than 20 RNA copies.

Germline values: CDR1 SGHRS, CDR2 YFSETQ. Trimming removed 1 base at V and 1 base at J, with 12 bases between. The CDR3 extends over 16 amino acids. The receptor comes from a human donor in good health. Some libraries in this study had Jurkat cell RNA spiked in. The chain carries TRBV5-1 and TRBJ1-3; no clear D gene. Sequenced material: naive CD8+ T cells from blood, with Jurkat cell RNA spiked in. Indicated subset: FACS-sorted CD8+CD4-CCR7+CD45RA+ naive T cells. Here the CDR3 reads CASSLLPSVSGNTIYF. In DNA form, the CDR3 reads TGCGCCAGCAGCTTGCTCCCGTCCGTATCTGGAAACACCATATATTTT. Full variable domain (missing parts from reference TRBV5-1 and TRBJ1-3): KAGVTQTPRYLIKTRGQQVTLSCSPISGHRSVSWYQQTPGQGLQFLFEYFSETQRNKGNFPGRFSGRQFSNSRSEMNVSTLELGDSALYLCASSLLPSVSGNTIYFGEGSWLTVV.